This TCR beta chain was found in a study of blood T cell repertoires in COVID-19. Study summary: The study drew acute and convalescent COVID-19 samples from the United States, Italy and Spain. T cells, B-cell-depleted T cells, or PBMCs supplied cDNA or gDNA.

Per the original data handling: The assay estimated nucleated cells by amplifying reference gene primers. Data came from immunoSEQ multiplex PCR; TCRdb stores just in-frame clones and leaves some out. That table supplies the V and J calls and clone size; D and trimming were determined from the DNA. The sample records 80,000 to 100,000 clones, about nine tenths being singletons. The receptor was derived from a man between 45 and 60 years old with acute or convalescent COVID-19. Sequenced material: peripheral blood.

The CDR3 spells CASSLAPTGLANNEQFF. In nucleotides, the CDR3 is TGTGCCAGCAGCTTGGCTCCGACGGGACTAGCGAACAATGAGCAGTTCTTC. The chain recombines TRBV5-4 with TRBJ2-1, with 10 bases aligning to TRBD2. CDR3 size: 17 residues. The J segment lost 5 bases and the V segment lost 0 bases, leaving 8 bases of the junction unmatched. Germline V lookup: CDR1 SGHNT, CDR2 YYREEE (reference sequence).